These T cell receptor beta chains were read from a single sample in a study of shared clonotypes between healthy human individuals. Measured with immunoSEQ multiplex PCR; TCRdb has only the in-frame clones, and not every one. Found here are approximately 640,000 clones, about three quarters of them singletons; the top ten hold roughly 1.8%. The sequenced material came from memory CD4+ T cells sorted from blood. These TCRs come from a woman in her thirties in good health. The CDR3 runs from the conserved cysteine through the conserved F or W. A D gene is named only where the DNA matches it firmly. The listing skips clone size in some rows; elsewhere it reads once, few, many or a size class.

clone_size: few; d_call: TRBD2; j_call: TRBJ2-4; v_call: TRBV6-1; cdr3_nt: TGTGCCAGCGAGCGGGATTCGGGTATTCAGTACTTC; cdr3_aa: CASERDSGIQYF
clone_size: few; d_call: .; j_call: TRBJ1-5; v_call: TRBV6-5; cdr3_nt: TGTGCCAGCAGTTACTCGGGAGGGCCCAATCAGCCCCAGCATTTT; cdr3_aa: CASSYSGGPNQPQHF
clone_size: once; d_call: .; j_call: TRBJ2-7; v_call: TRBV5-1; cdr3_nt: TGCGCCAGCAGCTTAATTCCGAGCTCCTACGAGCAGTACTTC; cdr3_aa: CASSLIPSSYEQYF
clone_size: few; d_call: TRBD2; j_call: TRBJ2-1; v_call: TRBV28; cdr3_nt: TGTGCCAGCAGCGTCCTAACTAGCGCCAATGAGCAGTTCTTC; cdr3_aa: CASSVLTSANEQFF
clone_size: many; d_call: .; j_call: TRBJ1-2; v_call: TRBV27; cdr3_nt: TGTGCCAGCAGTCTCCGGGGACTCCACTATGGCTACACCTTC; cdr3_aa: CASSLRGLHYGYTF
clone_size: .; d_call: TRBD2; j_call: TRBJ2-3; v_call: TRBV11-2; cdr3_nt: TGTGCCAGCAGCTTACGGGCGGGAGTTACAGATACGCAGTATTTT; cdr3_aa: CASSLRAGVTDTQYF
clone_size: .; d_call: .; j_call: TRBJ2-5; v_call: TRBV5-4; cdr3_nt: TGTGCCAGCAGCTTGAATGTAGGCGGGAAAGAGACCCAGTACTTC; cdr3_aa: CASSLNVGGKETQYF
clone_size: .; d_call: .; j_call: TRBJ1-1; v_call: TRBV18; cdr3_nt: TGTGCCAGCTCACCACTCCTTGGACAGCTGAACACTGAAGCTTTCTTT; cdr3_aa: CASSPLLGQLNTEAFF
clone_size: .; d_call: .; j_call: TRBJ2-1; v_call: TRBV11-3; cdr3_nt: TGTGCCAGCAGCTTAGGTAGGGGATTGGGGGATGAGCAGTTCTTC; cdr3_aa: CASSLGRGLGDEQFF
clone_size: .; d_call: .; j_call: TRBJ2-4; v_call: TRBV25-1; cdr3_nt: TGTGCCAGCAGTGAAACAGGACATAGTGGCAAAAACATTCAGTACTTC; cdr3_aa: CASSETGHSGKNIQYF
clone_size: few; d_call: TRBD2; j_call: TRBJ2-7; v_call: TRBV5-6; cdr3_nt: TGTGCCAGCAGACTGGGACTAGCGGGAATCTACGAGCAGTACTTC; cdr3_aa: CASRLGLAGIYEQYF
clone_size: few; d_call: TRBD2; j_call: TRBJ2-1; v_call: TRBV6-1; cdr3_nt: TGTGCCAGCAGTGAACGGACTAGCGGGACCAATGAGCAGTTCTTC; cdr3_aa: CASSERTSGTNEQFF
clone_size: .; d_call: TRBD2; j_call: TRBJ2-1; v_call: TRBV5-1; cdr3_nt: TGCGCCAGCAGCTTGGTCGCTAGCGGGAGGGGAGATGAGCAGTTCTTC; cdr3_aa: CASSLVASGRGDEQFF
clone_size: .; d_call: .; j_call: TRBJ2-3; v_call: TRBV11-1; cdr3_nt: TGTGCCAGCAGCTTAGCGACTCGGGCAGATACGCAGTATTTT; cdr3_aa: CASSLATRADTQYF
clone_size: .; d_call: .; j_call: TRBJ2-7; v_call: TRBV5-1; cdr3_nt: TGCGCCAGCAGCTTGGGGCAGGATAAATTATCCTACGAGCAGTACTTC; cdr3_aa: CASSLGQDKLSYEQYF
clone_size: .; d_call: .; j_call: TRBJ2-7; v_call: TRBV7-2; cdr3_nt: TGTGCCAGCAGCGCTCTCGGGAGCTACGAGCAGTACTTC; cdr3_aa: CASSALGSYEQYF
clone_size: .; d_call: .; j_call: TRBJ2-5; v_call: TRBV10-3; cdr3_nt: TGTGCCATCAGTGGCTCAGGGGCCCCCATGGAGACCCAGTACTTC; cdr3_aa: CAISGSGAPMETQYF